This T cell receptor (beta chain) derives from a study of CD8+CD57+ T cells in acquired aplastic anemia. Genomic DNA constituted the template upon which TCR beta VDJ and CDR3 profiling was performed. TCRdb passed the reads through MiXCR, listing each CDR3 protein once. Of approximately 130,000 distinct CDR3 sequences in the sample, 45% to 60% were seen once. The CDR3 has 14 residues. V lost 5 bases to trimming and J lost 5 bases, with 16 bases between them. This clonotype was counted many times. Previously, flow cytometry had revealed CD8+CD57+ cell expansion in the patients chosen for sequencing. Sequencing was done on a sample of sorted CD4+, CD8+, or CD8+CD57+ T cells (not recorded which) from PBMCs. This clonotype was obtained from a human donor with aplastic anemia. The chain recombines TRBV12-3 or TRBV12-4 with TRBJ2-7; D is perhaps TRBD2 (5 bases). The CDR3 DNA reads TGTGCCAGCAGTCGCACCGGACTGTTGGACGAGCAGTACTTC. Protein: CASSRTGLLDEQYF.